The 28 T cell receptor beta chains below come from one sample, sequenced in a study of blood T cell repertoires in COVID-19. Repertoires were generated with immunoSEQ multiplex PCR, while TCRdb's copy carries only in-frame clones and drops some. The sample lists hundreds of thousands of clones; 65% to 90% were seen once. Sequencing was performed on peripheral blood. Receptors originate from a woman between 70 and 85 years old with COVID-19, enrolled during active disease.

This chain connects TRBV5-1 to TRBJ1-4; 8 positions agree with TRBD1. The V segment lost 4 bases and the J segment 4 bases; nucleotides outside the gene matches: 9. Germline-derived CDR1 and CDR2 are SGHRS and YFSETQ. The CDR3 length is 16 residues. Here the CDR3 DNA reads TGCGCCAGCAGCCAATCCGGACAGGGCCTTAATGAAAAACTGTTTTTT. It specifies CASSQSGQGLNEKLFF.

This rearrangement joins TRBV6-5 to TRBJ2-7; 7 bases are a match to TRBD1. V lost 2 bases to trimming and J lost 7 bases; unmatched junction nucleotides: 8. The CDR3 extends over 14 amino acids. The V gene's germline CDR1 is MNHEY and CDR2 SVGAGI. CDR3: CASSYDDRVGEQYF. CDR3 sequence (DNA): TGTGCCAGCAGTTACGACGACAGGGTTGGGGAGCAGTACTTC.

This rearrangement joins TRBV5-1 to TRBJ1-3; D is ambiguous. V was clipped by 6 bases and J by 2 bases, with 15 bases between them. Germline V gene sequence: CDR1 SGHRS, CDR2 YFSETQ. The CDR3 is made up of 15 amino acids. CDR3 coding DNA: TGCGCCAGCACCCTGGACTCTGTCGCTGGAAACACCATATATTTT. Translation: CASTLDSVAGNTIYF.

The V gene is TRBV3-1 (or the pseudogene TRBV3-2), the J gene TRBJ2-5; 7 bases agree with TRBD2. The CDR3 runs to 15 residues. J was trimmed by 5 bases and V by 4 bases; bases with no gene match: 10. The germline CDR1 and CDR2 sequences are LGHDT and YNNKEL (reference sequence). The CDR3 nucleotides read TGTGCCAGCAGCCGGATAACGGGGGGTACCGAGACCCAGTACTTC. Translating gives CASSRITGGTETQYF.

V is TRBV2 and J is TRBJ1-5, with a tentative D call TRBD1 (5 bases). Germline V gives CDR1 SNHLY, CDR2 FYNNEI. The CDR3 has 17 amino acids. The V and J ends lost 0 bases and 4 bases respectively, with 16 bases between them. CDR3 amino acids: CASSEAGGTFWNQPQHF. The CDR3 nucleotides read TGTGCCAGCAGTGAAGCGGGAGGGACTTTTTGGAATCAGCCCCAGCATTTT.

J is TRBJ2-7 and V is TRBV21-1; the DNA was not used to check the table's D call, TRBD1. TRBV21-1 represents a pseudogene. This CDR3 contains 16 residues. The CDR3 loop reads CASSNGNGTGPYEQYF. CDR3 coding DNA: TGTGCCAGCAGCAACGGCAACGGGACAGGTCCCTACGAGCAGTACTTC.

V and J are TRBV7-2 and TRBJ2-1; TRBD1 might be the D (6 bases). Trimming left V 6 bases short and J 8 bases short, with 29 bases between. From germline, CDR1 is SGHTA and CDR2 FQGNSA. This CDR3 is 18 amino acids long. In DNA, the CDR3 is TGTGCCAGCAGACCCCGCCACAGCAGGACAGCTGGGAATGATGAGCAGTTCTTC. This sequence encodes CASRPRHSRTAGNDEQFF.

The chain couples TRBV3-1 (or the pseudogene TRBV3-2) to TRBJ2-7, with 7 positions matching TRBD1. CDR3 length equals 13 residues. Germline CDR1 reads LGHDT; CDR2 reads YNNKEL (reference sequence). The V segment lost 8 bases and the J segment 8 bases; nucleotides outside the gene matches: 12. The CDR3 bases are TGTGCCAGCGTGGGGCAGGGGGTCAGTCAGCAGTACTTC. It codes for CASVGQGVSQQYF.

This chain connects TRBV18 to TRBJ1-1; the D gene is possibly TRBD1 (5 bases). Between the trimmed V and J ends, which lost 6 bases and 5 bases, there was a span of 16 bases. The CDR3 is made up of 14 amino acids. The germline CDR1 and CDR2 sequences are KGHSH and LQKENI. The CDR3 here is CASSPYDKGTEAFF. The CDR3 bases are TGTGCCAGCTCCCCCTACGACAAGGGGACTGAAGCTTTCTTT.

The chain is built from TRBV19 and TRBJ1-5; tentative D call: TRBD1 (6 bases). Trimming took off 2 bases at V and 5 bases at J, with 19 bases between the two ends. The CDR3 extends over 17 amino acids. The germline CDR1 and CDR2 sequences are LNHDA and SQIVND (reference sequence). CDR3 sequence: CASSITRGREGDQPQHF. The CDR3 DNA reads TGTGCCAGTAGTATAACGCGGGGACGGGAGGGGGATCAGCCCCAGCATTTT.

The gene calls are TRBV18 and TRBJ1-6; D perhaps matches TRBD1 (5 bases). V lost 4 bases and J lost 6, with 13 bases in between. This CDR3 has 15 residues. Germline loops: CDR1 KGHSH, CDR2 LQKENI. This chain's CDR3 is CASSRGPLSNSPLHF. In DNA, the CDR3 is TGTGCCAGCTCACGGGGCCCGCTATCTAATTCACCCCTCCACTTT.

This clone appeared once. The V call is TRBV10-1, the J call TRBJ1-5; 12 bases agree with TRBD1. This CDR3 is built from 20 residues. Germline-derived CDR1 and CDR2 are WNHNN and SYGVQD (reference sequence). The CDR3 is CALTYKKGQGARNSNQPQHF. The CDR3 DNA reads TGCGCATTGACCTATAAAAAGGGACAGGGGGCCCGGAATAGCAATCAGCCCCAGCATTTT.

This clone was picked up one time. The CDR3 reads CASRRDRATEAFF. CDR3 nucleotides: TGTGCCAGCAGAAGAGACAGGGCTACTGAAGCTTTCTTT. V usage is TRBV27 and J usage is TRBJ1-1; TRBD1 aligns across 7 bases. The CDR3 length is 13 residues. The germline CDR1 and CDR2 sequences are MNHEY and SMNVEV (reference sequence). V shed 6 bases, J shed 5 bases, and the junction held 6 bases outside the gene matches.

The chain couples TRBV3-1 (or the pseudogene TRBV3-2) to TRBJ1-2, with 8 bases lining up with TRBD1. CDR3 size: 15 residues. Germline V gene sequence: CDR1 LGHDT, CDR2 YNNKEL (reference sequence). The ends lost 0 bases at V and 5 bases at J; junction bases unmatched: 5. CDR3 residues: CASSQDLRTGYGYTF. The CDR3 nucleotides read TGTGCCAGCAGCCAAGATCTCCGGACAGGGTATGGCTACACCTTC.

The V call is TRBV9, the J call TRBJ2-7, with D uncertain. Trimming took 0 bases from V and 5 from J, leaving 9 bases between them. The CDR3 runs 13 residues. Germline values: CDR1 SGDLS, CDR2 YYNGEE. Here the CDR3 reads CASSVELQNEQYF. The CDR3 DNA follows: TGTGCCAGCAGCGTAGAACTTCAAAACGAGCAGTACTTC.

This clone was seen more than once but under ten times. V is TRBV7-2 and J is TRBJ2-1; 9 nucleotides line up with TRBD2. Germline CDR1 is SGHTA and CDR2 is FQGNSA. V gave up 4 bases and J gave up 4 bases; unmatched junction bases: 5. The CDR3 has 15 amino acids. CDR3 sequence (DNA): TGTGCCAGCAGCTCCCTAGCGGGGTGGTACAATGAGCAGTTCTTC. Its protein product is CASSSLAGWYNEQFF.

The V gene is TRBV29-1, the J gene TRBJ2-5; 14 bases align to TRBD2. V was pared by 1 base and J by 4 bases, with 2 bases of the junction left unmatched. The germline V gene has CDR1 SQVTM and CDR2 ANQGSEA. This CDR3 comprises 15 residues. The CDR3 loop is CSVEGLAGGRETQYF. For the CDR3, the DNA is TGCAGCGTTGAAGGACTAGCGGGGGGGAGAGAGACCCAGTACTTC.

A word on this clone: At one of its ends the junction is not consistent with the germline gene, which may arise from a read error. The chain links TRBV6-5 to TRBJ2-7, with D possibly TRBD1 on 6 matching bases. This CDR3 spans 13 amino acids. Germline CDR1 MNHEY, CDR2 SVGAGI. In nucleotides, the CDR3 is TGTGCCAGCAGTTTTTCCCTACCGGGACAACTTAACTTC. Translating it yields CASSFSLPGQLNF.

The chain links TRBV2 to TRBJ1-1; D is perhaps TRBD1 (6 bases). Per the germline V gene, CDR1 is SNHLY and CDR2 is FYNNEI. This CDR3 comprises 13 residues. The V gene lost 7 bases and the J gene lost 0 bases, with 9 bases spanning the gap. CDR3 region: CASKDRLNTEAFF. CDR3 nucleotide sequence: TGTGCCAGCAAGGACAGATTGAACACTGAAGCTTTCTTT.

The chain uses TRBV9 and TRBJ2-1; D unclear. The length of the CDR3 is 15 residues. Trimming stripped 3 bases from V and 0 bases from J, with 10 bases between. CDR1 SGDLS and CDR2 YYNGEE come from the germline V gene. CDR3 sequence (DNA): TGTGCCAGCAGCGCTACTACCGCCTCCTACAATGAGCAGTTCTTC. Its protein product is CASSATTASYNEQFF.

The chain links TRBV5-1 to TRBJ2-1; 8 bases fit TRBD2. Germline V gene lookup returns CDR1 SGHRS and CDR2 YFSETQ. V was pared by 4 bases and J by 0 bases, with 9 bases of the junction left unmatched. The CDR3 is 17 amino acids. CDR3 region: CASSEAISGGSYNEQFF. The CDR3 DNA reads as TGCGCCAGCAGCGAGGCCATCAGCGGGGGCTCCTACAATGAGCAGTTCTTC.

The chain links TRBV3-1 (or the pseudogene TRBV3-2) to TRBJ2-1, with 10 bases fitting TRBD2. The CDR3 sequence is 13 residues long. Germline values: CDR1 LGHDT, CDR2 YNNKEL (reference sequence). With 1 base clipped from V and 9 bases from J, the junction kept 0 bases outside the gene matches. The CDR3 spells CASSQASGGEQFF. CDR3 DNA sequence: TGTGCCAGCAGCCAAGCTAGCGGGGGTGAGCAGTTCTTC.

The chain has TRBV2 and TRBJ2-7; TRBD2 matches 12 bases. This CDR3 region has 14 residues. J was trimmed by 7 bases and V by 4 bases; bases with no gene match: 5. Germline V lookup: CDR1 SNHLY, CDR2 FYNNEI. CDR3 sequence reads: CASSVLAGGQEQYF. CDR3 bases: TGTGCCAGCAGTGTCCTAGCGGGGGGGCAAGAGCAGTACTTC.

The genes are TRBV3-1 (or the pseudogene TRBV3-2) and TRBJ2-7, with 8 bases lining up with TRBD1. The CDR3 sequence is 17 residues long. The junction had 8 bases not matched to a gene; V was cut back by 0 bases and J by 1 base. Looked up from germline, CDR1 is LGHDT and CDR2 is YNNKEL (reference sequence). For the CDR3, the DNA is TGTGCCAGCAGCCAAGAGGTAAGGGACAGGAGGTCCTACGAGCAGTACTTC. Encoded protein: CASSQEVRDRRSYEQYF.

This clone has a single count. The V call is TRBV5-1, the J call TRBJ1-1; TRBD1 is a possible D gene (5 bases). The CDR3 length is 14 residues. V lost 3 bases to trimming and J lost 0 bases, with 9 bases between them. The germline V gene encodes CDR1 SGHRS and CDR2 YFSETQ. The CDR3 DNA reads TGCGCCAGCAGCTCAGGGTCCATGAACACTGAAGCTTTCTTT. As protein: CASSSGSMNTEAFF.

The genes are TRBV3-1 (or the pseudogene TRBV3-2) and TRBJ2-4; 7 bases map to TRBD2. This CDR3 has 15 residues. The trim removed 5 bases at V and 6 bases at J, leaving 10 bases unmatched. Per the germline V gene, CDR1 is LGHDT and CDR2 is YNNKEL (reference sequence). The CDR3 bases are TGTGCCAGCAGCGGGAGGGACCCTTGGGGAAACATTCAGTACTTC. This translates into CASSGRDPWGNIQYF.

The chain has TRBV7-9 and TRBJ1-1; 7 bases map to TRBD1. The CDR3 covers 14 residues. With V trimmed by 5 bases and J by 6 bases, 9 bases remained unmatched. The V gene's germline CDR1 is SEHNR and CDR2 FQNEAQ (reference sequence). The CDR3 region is CASSVLQGTAEAFF. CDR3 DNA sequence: TGTGCCAGCAGCGTATTACAGGGGACGGCTGAAGCTTTCTTT. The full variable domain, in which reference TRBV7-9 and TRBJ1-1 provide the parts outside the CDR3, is DTGVSQNPRHKITKRGQNVTFRCDPISEHNRLYWYRQTLGQGPEFLTYFQNEAQLEKSRLLSDRFSAERPKGSFSTLEIQRTEQGDSAMYLCASSVLQGTAEAFFGQGTRLTVV.

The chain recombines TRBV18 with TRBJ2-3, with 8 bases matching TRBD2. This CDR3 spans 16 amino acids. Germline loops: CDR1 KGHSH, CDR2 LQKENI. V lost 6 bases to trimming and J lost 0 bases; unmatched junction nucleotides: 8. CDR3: CASSLTSGESTDTQYF. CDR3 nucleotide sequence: TGTGCCAGCTCGCTTACTAGCGGTGAGAGCACAGATACGCAGTATTTT.